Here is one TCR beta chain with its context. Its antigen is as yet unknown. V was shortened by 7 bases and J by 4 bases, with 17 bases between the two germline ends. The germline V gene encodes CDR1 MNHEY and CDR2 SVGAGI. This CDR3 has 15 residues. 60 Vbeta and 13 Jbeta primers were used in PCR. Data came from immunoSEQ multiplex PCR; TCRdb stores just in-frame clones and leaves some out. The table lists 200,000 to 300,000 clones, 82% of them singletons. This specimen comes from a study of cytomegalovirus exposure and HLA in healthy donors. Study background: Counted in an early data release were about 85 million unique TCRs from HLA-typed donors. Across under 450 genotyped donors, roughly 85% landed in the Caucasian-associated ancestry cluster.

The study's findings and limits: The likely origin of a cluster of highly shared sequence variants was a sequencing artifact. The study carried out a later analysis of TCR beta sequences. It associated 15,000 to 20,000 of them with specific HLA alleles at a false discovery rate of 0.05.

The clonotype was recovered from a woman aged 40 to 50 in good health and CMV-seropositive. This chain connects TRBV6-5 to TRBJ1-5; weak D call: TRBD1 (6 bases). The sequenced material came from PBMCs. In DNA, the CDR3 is TGTGCCAGCAAAGGGGGAGGGGCTAGAAATCAGCCCCAGCATTTT. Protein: CASKGGGARNQPQHF.